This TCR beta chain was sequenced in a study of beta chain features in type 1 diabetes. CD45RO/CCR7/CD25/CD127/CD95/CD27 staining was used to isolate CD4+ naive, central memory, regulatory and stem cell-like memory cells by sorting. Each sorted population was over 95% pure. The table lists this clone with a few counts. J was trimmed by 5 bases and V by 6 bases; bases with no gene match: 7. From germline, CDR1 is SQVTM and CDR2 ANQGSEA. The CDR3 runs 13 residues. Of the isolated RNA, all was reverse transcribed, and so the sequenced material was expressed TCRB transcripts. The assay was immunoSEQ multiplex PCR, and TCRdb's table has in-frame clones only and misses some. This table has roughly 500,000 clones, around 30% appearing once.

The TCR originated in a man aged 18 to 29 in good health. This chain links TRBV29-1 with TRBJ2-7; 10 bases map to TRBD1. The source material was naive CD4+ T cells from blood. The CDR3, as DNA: TGCAGCGTAGAGGGACAGGGGATCCACGAGCAGTACTTC. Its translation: CSVEGQGIHEQYF.